The rows below give T cell receptor beta chains drawn from one sample of a study of CD8 T cells in ankylosing spondylitis. MiXCR, applied by TCRdb to the 5' RACE reads, yields one record per CDR3 protein. Here the sample spans 300,000 to 400,000 distinct CDR3 sequences, roughly 14% being singletons. The specimen was blood, either unsorted or a sorted T cell fraction (not recorded which). The receptors were gathered from a male donor with ankylosing spondylitis or in good health (not recorded which). The CDR3 runs from the conserved cysteine through the conserved F or W. Each record gives: V gene, clone size, D gene, J gene, CDR3 DNA, CDR3 protein. D genes are given only for firm matches. Expanded clones are given a class, and other clones once, few, many or no size at all.

v_gene: TRBV10-3
abundance: NA
d_gene: NA
j_gene: TRBJ1-1
CDR3nt: TGTGCCATCAGGGAGCTGGCAGGGATGAACACTGAAGCTTTCTTT
CDR3aa: CAIRELAGMNTEAFF

v_gene: TRBV7-8
abundance: NA
d_gene: TRBD2
j_gene: TRBJ2-3
CDR3nt: TGTGCCAGCAGCTTAAGTGCGGGTGGAGCGGGATTCACAGATACGCAGTATTTT
CDR3aa: CASSLSAGGAGFTDTQYF

v_gene: TRBV3-1
abundance: few
d_gene: NA
j_gene: TRBJ1-3
CDR3nt: TGTGCCAGCAGCCACACAAGACAGAGCTCTGGAAACACCATATATTTT
CDR3aa: CASSHTRQSSGNTIYF

v_gene: TRBV4-1
abundance: NA
d_gene: TRBD2
j_gene: TRBJ2-3
CDR3nt: TGCGCCAGCAGCCACGGACTAGTCGGGTTGAGCACAGATACGCAGTATTTT
CDR3aa: CASSHGLVGLSTDTQYF

v_gene: TRBV30
abundance: NA
d_gene: NA
j_gene: TRBJ2-5
CDR3nt: TGTGCCTGGAGTGTACAACAAGAGACCCAGTACTTC
CDR3aa: CAWSVQQETQYF

v_gene: TRBV5-1
abundance: NA
d_gene: NA
j_gene: TRBJ2-3
CDR3nt: TGCGCCAGCAGCTTGATCAGCGATACGCAGTATTTT
CDR3aa: CASSLISDTQYF

v_gene: TRBV5-1
abundance: many
d_gene: TRBD1
j_gene: TRBJ1-4
CDR3nt: TGCGCCAGCAGCCGGACAGGGAAAAATGAAAAACTGTTTTTT
CDR3aa: CASSRTGKNEKLFF

v_gene: TRBV27
abundance: few
d_gene: TRBD1
j_gene: TRBJ1-2
CDR3nt: TGTGCCAGCAGTTTAGCAGGGGGCTCAATCTATGGCTACACCTTC
CDR3aa: CASSLAGGSIYGYTF

v_gene: TRBV10-1
abundance: few
d_gene: NA
j_gene: TRBJ2-2
CDR3nt: TGCGCCAGCAGTGAGCCCGGGGGGAACACCGGGGAGCTGTTTTTT
CDR3aa: CASSEPGGNTGELFF

v_gene: TRBV12-3/TRBV12-4
abundance: many
d_gene: NA
j_gene: TRBJ1-1
CDR3nt: TGTGCCAGCAGTTTTCTCGTCTTAGGGGAAGCTTTCTTT
CDR3aa: CASSFLVLGEAFF

v_gene: TRBV29-1
abundance: many
d_gene: NA
j_gene: TRBJ1-3
CDR3nt: TGCAGCGTTGAGGCAGGGACTGGAAACACCATATATTTT
CDR3aa: CSVEAGTGNTIYF

v_gene: TRBV15
abundance: few
d_gene: NA
j_gene: TRBJ2-7
CDR3nt: TGTGCCACCAGCAGAGATCTGGGAGGAGGGGTCGAGCAGTACTTC
CDR3aa: CATSRDLGGGVEQYF

v_gene: TRBV29-1
abundance: NA
d_gene: NA
j_gene: TRBJ2-7
CDR3nt: TGCAGCGTTGAGGGTAGCTCTACAGCCCAGCAGTACTTC
CDR3aa: CSVEGSSTAQQYF

v_gene: TRBV12-3/TRBV12-4
abundance: NA
d_gene: NA
j_gene: TRBJ1-5
CDR3nt: TGTGCCAGCAGTTTAGGGGGGGCGATTCAGCCCCAGCATTTT
CDR3aa: CASSLGGAIQPQHF

v_gene: TRBV27
abundance: NA
d_gene: NA
j_gene: TRBJ1-6
CDR3nt: TGTGCCGTAGGCGGCTATAATTCACCCCTCCACTTT
CDR3aa: CAVGGYNSPLHF

v_gene: TRBV3-1
abundance: few
d_gene: TRBD1
j_gene: TRBJ2-5
CDR3nt: TGTGCCAGCAGCCAGACCCCAGGGGGCTGGGAGACCCAGTACTTC
CDR3aa: CASSQTPGGWETQYF

v_gene: TRBV7-9
abundance: NA
d_gene: NA
j_gene: TRBJ2-7
CDR3nt: TGTGCCAGCACCCCCTCTAGGGAGCAGTACTTC
CDR3aa: CASTPSREQYF